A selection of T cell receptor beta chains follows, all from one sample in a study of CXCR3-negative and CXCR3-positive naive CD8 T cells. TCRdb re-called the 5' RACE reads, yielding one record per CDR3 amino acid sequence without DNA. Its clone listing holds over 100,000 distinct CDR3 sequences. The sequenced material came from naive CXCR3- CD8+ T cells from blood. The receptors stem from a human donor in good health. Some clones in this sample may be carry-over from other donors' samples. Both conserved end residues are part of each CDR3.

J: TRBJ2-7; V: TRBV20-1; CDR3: CSARGLNEQYF
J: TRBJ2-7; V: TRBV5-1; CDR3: CASTPDSSYEQYF
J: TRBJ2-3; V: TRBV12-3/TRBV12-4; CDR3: CASSQAGGTHTDTQYF
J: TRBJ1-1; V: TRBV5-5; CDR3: CASSLSVEAFF
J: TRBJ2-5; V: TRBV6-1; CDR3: CASSPPPTGVETQYF
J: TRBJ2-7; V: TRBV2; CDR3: CASIEELAGLSYEQYF
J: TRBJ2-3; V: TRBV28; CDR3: CASSLDGGTDTQYF
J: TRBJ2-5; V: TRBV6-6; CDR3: CASIRVLQETQYF
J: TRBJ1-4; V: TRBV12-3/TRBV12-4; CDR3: CASSLGLGRGEKLFF
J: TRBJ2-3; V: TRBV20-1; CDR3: CSARDHRVSHTDTQYF
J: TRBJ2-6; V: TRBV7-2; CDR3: CASSLAVGVSGANVLTF
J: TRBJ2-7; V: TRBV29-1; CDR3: CSGLAGEDEQYF
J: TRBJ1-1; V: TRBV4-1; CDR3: CASSPGQAVEAFF
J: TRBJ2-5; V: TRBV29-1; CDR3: CSAYLQGGETQYF
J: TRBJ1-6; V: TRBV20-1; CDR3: CSARDLEEGSGHLPPLHF
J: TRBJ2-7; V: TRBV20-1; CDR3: CSAPLSPGSHSSTYEQYF
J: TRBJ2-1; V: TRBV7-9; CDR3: CASIGRDVGRGYNEQFF
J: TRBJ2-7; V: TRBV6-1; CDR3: CASASYSYEQYF
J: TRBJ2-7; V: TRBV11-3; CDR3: CASSFGLASGGYEQYF
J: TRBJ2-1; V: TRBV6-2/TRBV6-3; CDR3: CASSYGLTQYEQFF
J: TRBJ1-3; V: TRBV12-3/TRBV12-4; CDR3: CASQVGNTIYF
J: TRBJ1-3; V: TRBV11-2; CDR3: CANSTGGQRGNTIYF
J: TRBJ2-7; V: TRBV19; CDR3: CASSIGLAENYEQYF
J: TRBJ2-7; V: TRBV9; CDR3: CASSEGPGTGSHEQYF
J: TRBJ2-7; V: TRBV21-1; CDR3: CASSSHRDGHHEQYF
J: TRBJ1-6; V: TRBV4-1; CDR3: CASSQDFGTGFGDSPLHF
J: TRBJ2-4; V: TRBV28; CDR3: CASSFSSGRAKNIQYF
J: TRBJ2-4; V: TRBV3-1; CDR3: CASSQPAENIQYF
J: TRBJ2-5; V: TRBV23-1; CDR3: CASSPREGRETQYF
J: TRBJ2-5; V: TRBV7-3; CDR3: CASSFGQGPQETQYF
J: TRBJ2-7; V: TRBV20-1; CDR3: CSARDGTGISYEQYF
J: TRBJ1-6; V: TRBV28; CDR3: CASSRDMVNSPLHF
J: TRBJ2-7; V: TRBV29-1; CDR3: CSFVGGQGSYYEQYF